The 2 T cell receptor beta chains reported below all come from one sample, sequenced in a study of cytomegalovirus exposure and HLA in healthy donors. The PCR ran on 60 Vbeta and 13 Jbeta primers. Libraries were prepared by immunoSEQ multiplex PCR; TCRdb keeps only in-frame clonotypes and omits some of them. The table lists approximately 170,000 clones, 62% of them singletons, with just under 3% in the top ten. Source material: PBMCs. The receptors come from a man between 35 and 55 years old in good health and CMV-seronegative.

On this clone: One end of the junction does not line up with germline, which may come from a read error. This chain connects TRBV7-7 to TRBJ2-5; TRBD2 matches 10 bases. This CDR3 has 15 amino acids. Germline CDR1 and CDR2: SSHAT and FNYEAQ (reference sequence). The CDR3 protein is CASSLGVAGGETQYF. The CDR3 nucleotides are TGTGCTAGCAGCTTAGGAGTAGCGGGGGGAGAGACCCAGTACTTC.

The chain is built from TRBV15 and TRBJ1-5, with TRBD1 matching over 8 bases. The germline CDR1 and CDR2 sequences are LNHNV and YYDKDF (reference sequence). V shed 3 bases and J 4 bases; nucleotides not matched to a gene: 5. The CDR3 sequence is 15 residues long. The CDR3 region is CATSSLGQGNQPQHF. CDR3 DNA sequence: TGTGCCACCAGCAGCCTTGGACAGGGTAATCAGCCCCAGCATTTT.